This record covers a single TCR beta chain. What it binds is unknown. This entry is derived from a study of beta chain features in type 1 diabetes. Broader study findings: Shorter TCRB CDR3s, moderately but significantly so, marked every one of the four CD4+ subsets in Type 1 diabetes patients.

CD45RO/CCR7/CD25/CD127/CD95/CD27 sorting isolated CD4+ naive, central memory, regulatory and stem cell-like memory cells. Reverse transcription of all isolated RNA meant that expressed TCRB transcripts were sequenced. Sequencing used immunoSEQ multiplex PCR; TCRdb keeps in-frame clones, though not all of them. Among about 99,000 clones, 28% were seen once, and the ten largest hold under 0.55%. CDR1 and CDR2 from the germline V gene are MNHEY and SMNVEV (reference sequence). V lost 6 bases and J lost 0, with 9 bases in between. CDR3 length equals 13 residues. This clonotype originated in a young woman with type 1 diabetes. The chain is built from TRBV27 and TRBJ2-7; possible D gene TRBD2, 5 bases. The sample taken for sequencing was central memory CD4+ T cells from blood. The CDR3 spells CASRRRSSYEQYF. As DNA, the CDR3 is TGTGCCAGCAGGCGGAGGAGCTCCTACGAGCAGTACTTC.